The 14 T cell receptor beta chains given below trace back to one sample, sequenced in a study of tumor-infiltrating lymphocytes in oesophageal squamous cell carcinoma. One entry per CDR3 protein, called by TCRdb with MiXCR from the PCR reads. The sample lists about 11,000 distinct CDR3 sequences, under 70% occurring once. What was sequenced was esophageal tumor tissue. Receptors originate from a male donor with esophageal squamous cell carcinoma.

The table lists this clonotype with a count of one. The gene calls are TRBV11-2 and TRBJ2-7; 7 nucleotides agree with TRBD2. CDR1 SGHAT and CDR2 FQNNGV come from the germline V gene. Unmatched junction bases numbered 8, after V lost 4 bases and J lost 2 bases. The CDR3 totals 15 residues. The CDR3 sequence: CASSSAGTTAYEQYF. CDR3 DNA: TGTGCCAGCAGCTCTGCCGGGACTACTGCCTACGAGCAGTACTTC.

The chain has TRBV7-4 and TRBJ2-7, with D possibly being TRBD2 (6 bases). The DNA end lines up better with TRBJ2-1; the J call may be wrong. The CDR3 sequence is 16 residues long. CDR1 is SGHVT, CDR2 SQSDAQ, per germline. CDR3 amino acids: CASSLVGTGAYNEQFF. CDR3 in DNA: TGTGCCAGCAGCTTAGTCGGGACTGGAGCCTACAATGAGCAGTTCTTC.

This clonotype was seen only a few times. The rearrangement links TRBV7-3 to TRBJ2-3, with D tentatively TRBD1 or TRBD2 (6 bases each). The CDR3 loop spans 13 amino acids. Germline lookup yields CDR1 SGHTA and CDR2 FQGTGA. CDR3 sequence (DNA): TGTGCTACCGGAGGGGGATACACAGATACGCAGTATTTT. Its protein is CATGGGYTDTQYF.

This rearrangement joins TRBV12-3 or TRBV12-4 to TRBJ2-7; a possible D gene is TRBD2 (6 bases). The CDR3 length is 12 residues. The V and J ends lost 5 bases and 7 bases respectively, with 12 bases between them. The CDR3 protein is CASSPLGGEQYF. DNA for the CDR3: TGTGCCAGCAGTCCCCTGGGGGGAGAGCAGTACTTC.

This clonotype was detected many times. The gene calls are TRBV7-6 and TRBJ2-3; D is unclear. Trimming removed 1 base at V and 6 bases at J, with 8 bases between. Germline CDR1 is SGHVS and CDR2 is FNYEAQ. This CDR3 region has 13 residues. The CDR3 here is CASSLEFPDTQYF. Written as DNA, the CDR3 is TGTGCCAGCAGCTTAGAGTTCCCGGATACGCAGTATTTT.

The chain couples TRBV7-8 to TRBJ2-7; 12 bases match TRBD2. Per the germline V gene, CDR1 is SGHVS and CDR2 is FQNEAQ. This CDR3 spans 15 amino acids. The V gene end was trimmed by 6 bases and the J gene end by 4 bases; junction bases not matched to a gene: 7. CDR3 in DNA: TGTGCCAGCAGGCCTAGCGGGAGGGCCGTTTACGAGCAGTACTTC. Protein product: CASRPSGRAVYEQYF.

This clonotype was observed many times. The chain employs TRBV19 and TRBJ2-3; 10 nucleotides line up with TRBD2. Germline CDR1 reads LNHDA; CDR2 reads SQIVND (reference sequence). The CDR3 is 14 residues long. V lost 4 bases and J lost 4; bases outside the gene matches: 2. CDR3 protein: CASSSGTSADTQYF. CDR3 bases: TGTGCCAGTAGTAGCGGGACTAGCGCAGATACGCAGTATTTT.

The gene calls are TRBV7-2 and TRBJ2-3; D is uncertain. Trimming stripped 4 bases from V and 3 bases from J, with 14 bases between. This CDR3 contains 15 residues. Germline V gives CDR1 SGHTA, CDR2 FQGNSA. The DNA of the CDR3 is TGTGCCAGCAGCTCACAGACGTTCAAAACAGATACGCAGTATTTT. This codes for CASSSQTFKTDTQYF.

V usage is TRBV12-3 or TRBV12-4 and J usage is TRBJ2-3; TRBD2 matches 8 bases. The CDR3 extends over 13 amino acids. With 7 bases clipped from V and 5 bases from J, the junction kept 5 bases outside the gene matches. CDR3 amino acids: CASNREGGDTQYF. CDR3 bases: TGTGCCAGCAACCGGGAGGGAGGAGATACGCAGTATTTT.

V gene TRBV7-3 combines with J gene TRBJ2-7, with D perhaps being TRBD1 or TRBD2 (6 bases each). This CDR3 has 14 amino acids. Germline loops: CDR1 SGHTA, CDR2 FQGTGA. V shed 5 bases and J shed 7 bases, with 18 bases lying between them. DNA for the CDR3: TGTGCCAGCAGCCCTTCGTTTAGGGGGGAGGAGCAGTACTTC. Protein product: CASSPSFRGEEQYF.

This clonotype showed up just a few times. The V call is TRBV6-1, the J call TRBJ2-1, with D perhaps matching TRBD1 (5 bases). The J call may be mistaken, given a closer DNA end match to TRBJ2-7. The CDR3 has 13 amino acids. Germline V gene data show CDR1 as MNHNS and CDR2 as SASEGT. CDR3 residues: CASRPGASYEQYF. In nucleotides, the CDR3 is TGTGCCAGCCGACCTGGGGCCTCCTACGAGCAGTACTTC.

V is TRBV12-3 or TRBV12-4 and J is TRBJ2-7; no reliable D call. The DNA end is a closer match to TRBJ2-1, so the J assignment may be wrong. The CDR3 totals 14 residues. CDR3 bases: TGTGCCAGCAGTGGCTCCAACCTCCGCAATGAGCAGTTCTTC. Translation: CASSGSNLRNEQFF.

This clonotype was found many times. The chain is built from TRBV28 and TRBJ2-6; 8 bases align to TRBD1. Unmatched junction bases numbered 10, after V lost 5 bases and J lost 1 base. This CDR3 spans 18 amino acids. Germline CDR1 reads MDHEN; CDR2 reads SYDVKM. The CDR3 region has the DNA TGTGCCAGCAGTGGATCCGGGACAGGCTTATCTGGGGCCAACGTCCTGACTTTC. This encodes CASSGSGTGLSGANVLTF.

This chain uses TRBV11-2 with TRBJ2-5; maybe TRBD1 (6 bases). The J call could be wrong; TRBJ2-7 is a better fit for the DNA end. This CDR3 has 14 residues. Germline lookup yields CDR1 SGHAT and CDR2 FQNNGV. CDR3 bases: TGTGCCAGCACCCTCCTCGGACAGTCCTACGAGCAGTACTTC. Its protein is CASTLLGQSYEQYF.